The 18 T cell receptor beta chains below come from one sample, sequenced in a study of cytomegalovirus exposure and HLA in healthy donors. 13 Jbeta primers and 60 Vbeta primers were used for the PCR. Clones were read by immunoSEQ multiplex PCR, and TCRdb kept only the in-frame ones, dropping some. The sample records 150,000 to 160,000 clones, 65% to 90% being singletons. Sequencing input: PBMCs. These receptors were obtained from a woman in her forties or fifties in good health and CMV-seropositive.

This CDR3 reads CASSPDRGWANEKLFF. CDR3 nucleotide sequence: TGCGCCAGCAGCCCGGACAGGGGTTGGGCTAATGAAAAACTGTTTTTT. This chain joins TRBV4-3 and TRBJ1-4; TRBD1 matches 9 bases. Trimming took 4 bases from V and 3 from J; bases not matched to a gene: 6. Germline lookup yields CDR1 LGHNA and CDR2 YSLEER. The CDR3 has 16 residues.

As DNA, the CDR3 is TGTGCCAGCAGCGTCACTGGGGACAGGGGCGAAAAACTGTTTTTT. Protein: CASSVTGDRGEKLFF. The chain recombines TRBV9 with TRBJ1-4, with 10 bases fitting TRBD1. The J segment lost 8 bases and the V segment lost 2 bases, leaving 6 bases of the junction unmatched. Germline V lookup: CDR1 SGDLS, CDR2 YYNGEE. The CDR3 is 15 residues long.

The chain links TRBV7-2 to TRBJ2-2, with D maybe TRBD2 (6 bases). Per the germline V gene, CDR1 is SGHTA and CDR2 is FQGNSA. This CDR3 is built from 17 residues. V was shortened by 5 bases and J by 6 bases, with 22 bases between the two germline ends. CDR3 nucleotide sequence: TGTGCCAGCAGCCAGGACCTTAGCGCGGGGAAGGCCGGGGAGCTGTTTTTT. Amino acids: CASSQDLSAGKAGELFF.

The genes are TRBV2 and TRBJ2-1; perhaps TRBD1 as D (6 bases). This CDR3 is 15 amino acids long. The V end lost 10 bases, the J end lost 10 bases, and 26 bases lay between the germline ends. CDR1 SNHLY and CDR2 FYNNEI come from the germline V gene. Written as DNA, the CDR3 is TGTGCCATCGAACGCCAGGGGATTGGGGCAGGGGAGCAGTTCTTC. This sequence encodes CAIERQGIGAGEQFF.

This clone has only a few counts. The rearrangement joins TRBV5-6 to TRBJ2-7; 7 nucleotides align to TRBD1. This CDR3 has 14 residues. With 3 bases clipped from V and 2 bases from J, the junction kept 5 bases outside the gene matches. Per the germline V gene, CDR1 is SGHDT and CDR2 is YYEEEE. The CDR3 is CASSYGTVAYEQYF. CDR3 coding DNA: TGTGCCAGCAGCTACGGGACAGTGGCCTACGAGCAGTACTTC.

This chain uses TRBV7-9 with TRBJ1-4; no clear D. CDR1 is SEHNR, CDR2 FQNEAQ, per germline (reference sequence). V shed 2 bases and J shed 8 bases, with 12 bases lying between them. The CDR3 is 14 amino acids. In DNA, the CDR3 is TGTGCCAGCAGCTTACTCGCCTCCGGGGAAAAACTGTTTTTT. The encoded protein is CASSLLASGEKLFF.

The chain combines TRBV5-1 with TRBJ1-3; D is ambiguous. This CDR3 comprises 14 residues. Trimming stripped 4 bases from V and 0 bases from J, with 8 bases between. Germline V gene lookup returns CDR1 SGHRS and CDR2 YFSETQ. The CDR3 sequence is CASSGGYSGNTIYF. The DNA of the CDR3 is TGCGCCAGCAGCGGCGGTTACTCTGGAAACACCATATATTTT.

The chain joins TRBV9 to TRBJ1-6; a weak D match, TRBD1 (5 bases). The CDR3 totals 14 residues. CDR1 is SGDLS, CDR2 YYNGEE, per germline. Trimming took 4 bases from V and 4 from J, leaving 9 bases between them. For the CDR3, the DNA is TGTGCCAGCAGCCCACAGGAGTATAATTCACCCCTCCACTTT. Its protein is CASSPQEYNSPLHF. Full variable domain (rest looked up from reference TRBV9 and TRBJ1-6): DSGVTQTPKHLITATGQRVTLRCSPRSGDLSVYWYQQSLDQGLQFLIQYYNGEERAKGNILERFSAQQFPDLHSELNLSSLELGDSALYFCASSPQEYNSPLHFGNGTRLTVT.

This clone was detected only a few times. The CDR3 region has the DNA TGTGCCAGCAGGGGGACAGCCCTCTCCTACGAGCAGTACTTC. Protein: CASRGTALSYEQYF. This chain links TRBV6-5 with TRBJ2-7; 7 positions agree with TRBD1. Looked up from germline, CDR1 is MNHEY and CDR2 is SVGAGI. V trimming: 6 bases; J trimming: 0 bases; junction bases outside the gene matches: 5. The CDR3 runs 14 residues.

V gene TRBV6-1 combines with J gene TRBJ2-1; perhaps TRBD2 as D (7 bases). The V gene lost 2 bases and the J gene lost 4 bases, with 21 bases spanning the gap. CDR1 and CDR2 (germline): MNHNS, SASEGT. The CDR3 contains 18 residues. This CDR3 reads CASSERVGGLPDYNEQFF. The CDR3, as DNA: TGTGCCAGCAGTGAACGGGTCGGGGGGCTCCCAGATTACAATGAGCAGTTCTTC.

The rearrangement uses TRBV5-1 and TRBJ2-1; 7 bases agree with TRBD1. The ends lost 4 bases at V and 8 bases at J; junction bases unmatched: 6. Looked up from germline, CDR1 is SGHRS and CDR2 is YFSETQ. The CDR3 covers 13 residues. The CDR3 DNA sequence: TGCGCCAGCAGCCGAGACAGGGTAGATGAGCAGTTCTTC. Amino acid sequence: CASSRDRVDEQFF.

This chain joins TRBV7-2 and TRBJ1-4; D is possibly TRBD1 (5 bases). V was trimmed by 1 base and J by 8 bases, leaving 17 bases between them. Germline values: CDR1 SGHTA, CDR2 FQGNSA. This CDR3 region has 16 residues. CDR3 DNA sequence: TGTGCCAGCAGCTTAGACAGACAGCTCCTGGGGGAAAAACTGTTTTTT. This sequence encodes CASSLDRQLLGEKLFF.

V gene TRBV15 combines with J gene TRBJ2-7, with TRBD2 identical over 9 bases. Trimming took 2 bases from V and 2 from J; bases not matched to a gene: 4. Germline CDR1 is LNHNV and CDR2 is YYDKDF (reference sequence). CDR3 length: 15 amino acids. The CDR3 here is CATSRQAGGPYEQYF. CDR3 in DNA: TGTGCCACCAGCAGACAAGCGGGGGGCCCCTACGAGCAGTACTTC.

The chain is built from TRBV29-1 and TRBJ2-1, with a weak D call TRBD1 (5 bases). This CDR3 is built from 13 residues. The germline CDR1 and CDR2 sequences are SQVTM and ANQGSEA. CDR3 sequence: CSASQGRNNEQFF. The DNA of the CDR3 is TGCAGTGCTTCGCAGGGCAGGAACAATGAGCAGTTCTTC.

V usage is TRBV2 and J usage is TRBJ2-1; 9 bases are shared with TRBD2. This CDR3 region has 16 residues. Germline CDR1 reads SNHLY; CDR2 reads FYNNEI. V dropped 7 bases and J dropped 1; count of bases not matched to a gene: 8. CDR3 amino acids: CASTPLAGQSYNEQFF. The CDR3 nucleotides read TGTGCCAGCACCCCGCTAGCGGGACAGTCCTACAATGAGCAGTTCTTC.

The rearrangement links TRBV6-1 to TRBJ2-2; tentative D call: TRBD2 (5 bases). The CDR3 is 15 amino acids. The germline gives CDR1 MNHNS, CDR2 SASEGT. Trimming cost V 8 bases and J 1 base, with 14 bases left between them. CDR3 in DNA: TGTGCCAGCTTATTAATGGCGGGGAACACCGGGGAGCTGTTTTTT. Amino acids: CASLLMAGNTGELFF.

Comments on this clone: Distinct nucleotide sequences in the sample also encode this CDR3. The chain combines TRBV2 with TRBJ2-3; D gene uncertain. Germline assignment: CDR1 SNHLY and CDR2 FYNNEI. Trimming cost V 1 base and J 1 base, with 6 bases left between them. The CDR3 totals 14 residues. CDR3 residues: CASSEGAGTDTQYF. CDR3 coding DNA: TGTGCCAGCAGTGAAGGCGCGGGCACAGATACGCAGTATTTT. Based on the CDR3 plus reference TRBV2 and TRBJ2-3, the full variable domain is EPEVTQTPSHQVTQMGQEVILRCVPISNHLYFYWYRQILGQKVEFLVSFYNNEISEKSEIFDDQFSVERPDGSNFTLKIRSTKLEDSAMYFCASSEGAGTDTQYFGPGTRLTVL.

J is TRBJ1-2 and V is TRBV27; possibly TRBD1 for D (6 bases). CDR3 size: 15 residues. V lost 2 bases, J lost 2 bases, and 12 bases lay in between. From germline, CDR1 is MNHEY and CDR2 SMNVEV (reference sequence). The DNA for the CDR3 is TGTGCCAGCAGTTTACAGGGGAGAGGAAACTATGGCTACACCTTC. Protein sequence: CASSLQGRGNYGYTF.